These 7 T cell receptor beta chains share one sample of origin, sequenced in a study of T cell responses to AZD1222 COVID-19 vaccine. Method: immunoSEQ multiplex PCR; TCRdb's copy keeps in-frame clones and lacks some. This table has 100,000 to 120,000 clones, roughly 90% appearing once. The starting material was peripheral blood, obtained 28 days after the second AZD1222 dose. The origin of the receptors is an adult who received the AZD1222 COVID-19 vaccine.

This sequence joins TRBV15 and TRBJ2-2, with D unclear. V dropped 2 bases and J dropped 2 bases, with 6 bases sitting between them. The V gene's germline CDR1 is LNHNV and CDR2 YYDKDF (reference sequence). This CDR3 has 14 amino acids. The CDR3 DNA follows: TGTGCCACCAGCAGACGCCAAAACACCGGGGAGCTGTTTTTT. As protein: CATSRRQNTGELFF.

The V gene is TRBV5-1, the J gene TRBJ2-7, with D maybe TRBD1 (6 bases). In germline, CDR1 is SGHRS, CDR2 YFSETQ. The CDR3 runs 18 residues. V shed 2 bases and J shed 2 bases, with 23 bases lying between them. CDR3 DNA: TGCGCCAGCAGCTTAGACCTCAGGGGCCGATGGGATCCCTACGAGCAGTACTTC. Translated: CASSLDLRGRWDPYEQYF.

The rearrangement uses TRBV19 and TRBJ1-5; D is unclear. Per the germline V gene, CDR1 is LNHDA and CDR2 is SQIVND (reference sequence). The CDR3 is made up of 14 amino acids. Trimming pared 2 bases from V and 2 bases from J, leaving 7 bases between. CDR3 amino acids: CASSIQVGNQPQHF. The CDR3 bases are TGTGCCAGTAGTATACAGGTCGGCAATCAGCCCCAGCATTTT.

The genes are TRBV2 and TRBJ2-1, with 7 bases that match TRBD1. CDR1 SNHLY and CDR2 FYNNEI come from the germline V gene. The CDR3 length is 13 residues. The J segment lost 3 bases and the V segment lost 4 bases, leaving 0 bases of the junction unmatched. Here the CDR3 reads CASSGQGYNEQFF. For the CDR3, the DNA is TGTGCCAGCAGTGGACAGGGCTACAATGAGCAGTTCTTC.

The CDR3 loop reads CASSSGDYSYEQYF. CDR3 coding DNA: TGTGCCAGCAGCTCGGGCGACTACTCCTACGAGCAGTACTTC. The rearrangement links TRBV5-4 to TRBJ2-7, with D maybe TRBD2 (5 bases). The CDR3 loop spans 14 amino acids. Trimming left V 3 bases short and J 0 bases short, with 10 bases between. CDR1 and CDR2 from the germline V gene are SGHNT and YYREEE (reference sequence).

The rearrangement joins TRBV29-1 to TRBJ2-5; possible D gene TRBD2, 6 bases. The V end lost 6 bases, the J end lost 2 bases, and 10 bases lay between the germline ends. The CDR3 spans 12 residues. Per germline, CDR1 SQVTM and CDR2 ANQGSEA. CDR3 sequence: CSVDGGQETQYF. CDR3 DNA sequence: TGCAGCGTAGACGGGGGACAAGAGACCCAGTACTTC.

V gene TRBV11-2 combines with J gene TRBJ2-7, with 9 nucleotides matching TRBD2. The CDR3 covers 15 residues. J lost 2 bases, V lost 6 bases, and 8 bases had no gene match. Germline V gene data show CDR1 as SGHAT and CDR2 as FQNNGV. CDR3 coding DNA: TGTGCCAGCAGTACCAGCGGGGGGATTACCTACGAGCAGTACTTC. Translating it yields CASSTSGGITYEQYF.